This T cell receptor beta chain was documented in a study of T cell clonotyping in hematopoietic cell transplantation. Study results and limitations: Graft donor and pretransplant recipient Inverse Simpson Index values predicted broader posttransplant TCR diversity. Few recipient clonotypes overlapped donors; over 95% were de novo at given depth. Recipient TCR diversity dropped after transplant; expanded clonotypes rose from day 30 to 180.

The table came from immunoSEQ multiplex PCR; TCRdb's copy has only in-frame clones and leaves some out. The sample lists tens of thousands of clones, approximately 78% occurring once. On this clone itself: What it binds is not known.

Time point here: recipient sample about 28 days before transplant, after cytoreduction. Samples: about 28 days before transplant, then days 30, 100 and 180 after. The sequenced sample was peripheral blood mononuclear cells, obtained before stem cell transplant. This TCR was sampled from a man in his fifties or sixties with myelodysplastic syndrome. Some clones in this sample may be carry-over from other donors' samples.

The CDR3 reads CASSLGGQNYEQYF. The CDR3 DNA is TGTGCCAGCAGCTTGGGGGGGCAGAACTACGAGCAGTACTTC. The chain combines TRBV5-6 with TRBJ2-7; D is perhaps TRBD1 (6 bases). The germline V gene encodes CDR1 SGHDT and CDR2 YYEEEE. Trimming left V 0 bases short and J 3 bases short, with 10 bases between. The CDR3 is 14 amino acids.